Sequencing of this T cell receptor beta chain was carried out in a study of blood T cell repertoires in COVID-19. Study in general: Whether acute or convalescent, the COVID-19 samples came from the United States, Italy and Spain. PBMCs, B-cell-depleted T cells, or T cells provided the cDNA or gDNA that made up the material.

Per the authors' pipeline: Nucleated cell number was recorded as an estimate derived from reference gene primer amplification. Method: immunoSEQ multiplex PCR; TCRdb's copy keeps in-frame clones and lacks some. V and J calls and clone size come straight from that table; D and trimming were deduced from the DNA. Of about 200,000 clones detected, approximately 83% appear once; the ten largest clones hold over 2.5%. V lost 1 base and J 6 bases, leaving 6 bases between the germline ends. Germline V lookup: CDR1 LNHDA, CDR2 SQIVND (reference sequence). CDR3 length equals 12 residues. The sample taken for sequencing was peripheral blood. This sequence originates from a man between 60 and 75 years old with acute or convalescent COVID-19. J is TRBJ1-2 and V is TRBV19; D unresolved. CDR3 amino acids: CASSIGLDGYTF. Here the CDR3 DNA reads TGTGCCAGTAGTATAGGGCTGGATGGCTACACCTTC.